This T cell receptor beta chain was recorded in a study of post-analysis software for immune sequencing data. Overall study findings and caveats: A few TRBV segments (TRBV5-6, TRBV5-1 and TRBV20-1 among them) occurred more frequently in patients than in controls.

This clonotype was counted a single time. Its target is unknown. The CDR3 is 15 amino acids. CDR1 and CDR2 (germline): MNHEY, SVGAGI. V lost 6 bases to trimming and J lost 6 bases; unmatched junction nucleotides: 7. Each TCR beta cDNA library carried unique molecular identifiers. TCRdb itself ran the PCR reads through MiXCR, one entry per CDR3 protein. The data hold 750,000 to 950,000 distinct CDR3 sequences, with approximately 53% observed a single time. The V gene is TRBV6-5, the J gene TRBJ2-1; 11 positions agree with TRBD1. Material for sequencing was blood. This TCR was sampled from a girl between 10 and 17 years old with multiple sclerosis. CDR3: CASSLRTGGRNEQFF. CDR3 nucleotide sequence: TGTGCCAGCAGCCTAAGGACAGGGGGCCGCAATGAGCAGTTCTTC.